This T cell receptor beta chain was sequenced in a study of OX40 agonist ivuxolimab in advanced cancers. Study as a whole: Recorded diagnoses for dose-escalation patients were hepatocellular carcinoma, melanoma, renal cell or head and neck cancer.

Only in-frame clones appear in the TCRdb table, and some are missing; sequencing was by immunoSEQ multiplex PCR. In the table there are over 100,000 clones, 75% to 90% of which are singletons. Study-wide results and caveats: Mean expanded clone counts were higher in CD8+ than CD4+ T cells.

Any history of autoimmune disease or systemic immunosuppression disqualified patients. Germline V gives CDR1 SGHKS, CDR2 YYEKEE (reference sequence). CDR3 length equals 14 residues. Trimming removed 0 bases at V and 4 bases at J, with 7 bases between. Concerning this clone itself: What it binds is not known.

This material consisted of CD4+ or CD8+ T cells sorted from blood, taken in a trial of the OX40 agonist ivuxolimab. V gene TRBV5-5 combines with J gene TRBJ1-4; D remains unclear. The origin of this receptor is an adult with an advanced solid tumor such as melanoma, head and neck, liver or kidney cancer. The CDR3, as DNA: TGTGCCAGCAGCTTGGCTGGGATTAATGAAAAACTGTTTTTT. Translated, it gives CASSLAGINEKLFF.